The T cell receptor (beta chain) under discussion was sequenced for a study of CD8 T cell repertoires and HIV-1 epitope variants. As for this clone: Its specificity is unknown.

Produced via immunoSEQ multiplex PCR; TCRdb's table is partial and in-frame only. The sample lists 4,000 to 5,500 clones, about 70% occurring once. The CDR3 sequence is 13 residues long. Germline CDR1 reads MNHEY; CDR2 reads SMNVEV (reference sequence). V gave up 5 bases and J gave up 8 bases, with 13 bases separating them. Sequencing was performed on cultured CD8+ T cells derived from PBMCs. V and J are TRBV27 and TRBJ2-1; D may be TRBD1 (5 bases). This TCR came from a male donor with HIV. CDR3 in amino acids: CASSTQVWDEQFF. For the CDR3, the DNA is TGTGCCAGCAGTACACAGGTCTGGGATGAGCAGTTCTTC.